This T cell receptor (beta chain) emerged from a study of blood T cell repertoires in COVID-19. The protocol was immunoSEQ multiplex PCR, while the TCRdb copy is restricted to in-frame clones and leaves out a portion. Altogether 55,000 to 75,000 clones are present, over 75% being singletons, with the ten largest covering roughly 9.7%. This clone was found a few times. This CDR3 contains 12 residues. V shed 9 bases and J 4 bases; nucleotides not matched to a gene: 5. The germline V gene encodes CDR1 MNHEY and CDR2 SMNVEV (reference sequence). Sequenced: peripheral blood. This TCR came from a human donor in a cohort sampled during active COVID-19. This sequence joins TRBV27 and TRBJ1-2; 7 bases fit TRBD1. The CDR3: CARGDSRYGYTF. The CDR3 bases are TGTGCCAGGGGGGACAGTCGCTATGGCTACACCTTC.